This section outlines one T cell receptor (beta chain) sequence together with its context. TCRdb fed the 5' RACE reads into MiXCR, producing one record per CDR3 protein. The sample contains 200,000 to 300,000 distinct CDR3 sequences, over 9.5% of which appear only once. The data originate from a study of CD8 T cells in ankylosing spondylitis. In germline, CDR1 is LGHNA, CDR2 YNFKEQ. The CDR3 has 15 residues. Trimming cost V 3 bases and J 3 bases; bases outside gene matches: 2. This sequence joins TRBV4-2 and TRBJ2-3, with 11 bases matching TRBD2. Sequenced material: blood, either unsorted or a sorted T cell fraction (not recorded which). This receptor was identified in a male donor with ankylosing spondylitis or in good health (not recorded which). CDR3 nucleotides: TGTGCCAGCAGCCAGCTAGCGGGAGGTACAGATACGCAGTATTTT. Amino acid sequence: CASSQLAGGTDTQYF.